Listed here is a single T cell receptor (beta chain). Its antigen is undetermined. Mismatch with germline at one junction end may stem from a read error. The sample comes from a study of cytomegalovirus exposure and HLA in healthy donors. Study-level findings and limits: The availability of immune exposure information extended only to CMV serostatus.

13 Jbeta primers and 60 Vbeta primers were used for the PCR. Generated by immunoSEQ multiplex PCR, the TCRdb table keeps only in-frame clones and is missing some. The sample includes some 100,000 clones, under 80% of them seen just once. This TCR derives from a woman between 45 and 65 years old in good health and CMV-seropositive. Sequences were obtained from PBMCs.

The CDR3 sequence: CASSIGGGAGEQYF. The CDR3 coding sequence is TGTGCCAGTAGCATAGGGGGAGGGGCCGGCGAGCAGTACTTC. The chain links TRBV19 to TRBJ2-7, with D possibly matching TRBD2 (7 bases). Germline V lookup: CDR1 LNHDA, CDR2 SQIVND (reference sequence). The CDR3 covers 14 residues.